This TCR beta chain stems from a study of molecular identifiers for immune sequencing clone quantification. This clonotype was detected a few times. From the PCR reads, TCRdb called clonotypes with MiXCR, one entry per CDR3 protein. The sample lists about 70,000 distinct CDR3 sequences, about 18% occurring once. Germline V lookup: CDR1 SQVTM, CDR2 ANQGSEA. The CDR3 totals 13 residues. V lost 6 bases and J lost 9; bases outside the gene matches: 4. The rearrangement joins TRBV29-1 to TRBJ2-1, with TRBD2 matching 14 bases. The sequenced material came from naive CD8+ T cells from blood, with Jurkat cell RNA spiked in. Documented subset: FACS-sorted CD8+CD4-CCR7+CD45RA+ naive T cells. The source is a human donor in good health. Some libraries in this study had Jurkat cell RNA spiked in. CDR3 amino acids: CSVRLAGGSEQFF. The DNA for the CDR3 is TGCAGCGTACGACTAGCGGGAGGGAGTGAGCAGTTCTTC.